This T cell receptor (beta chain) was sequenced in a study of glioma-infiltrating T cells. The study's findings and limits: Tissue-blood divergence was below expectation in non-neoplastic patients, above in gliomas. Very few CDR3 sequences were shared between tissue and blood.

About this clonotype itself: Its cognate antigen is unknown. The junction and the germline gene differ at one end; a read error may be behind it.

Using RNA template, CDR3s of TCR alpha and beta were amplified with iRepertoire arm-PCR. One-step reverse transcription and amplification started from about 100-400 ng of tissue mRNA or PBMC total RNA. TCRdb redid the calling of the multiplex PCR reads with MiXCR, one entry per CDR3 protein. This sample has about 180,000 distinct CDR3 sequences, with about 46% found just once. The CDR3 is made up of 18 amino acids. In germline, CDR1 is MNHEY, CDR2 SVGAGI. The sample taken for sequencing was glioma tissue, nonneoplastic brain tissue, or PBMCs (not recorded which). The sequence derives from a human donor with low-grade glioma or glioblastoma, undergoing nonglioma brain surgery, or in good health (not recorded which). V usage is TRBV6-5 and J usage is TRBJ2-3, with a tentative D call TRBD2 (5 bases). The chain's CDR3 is CASSTRAFVSVIPDTQYF. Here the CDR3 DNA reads TGTGCCAGCAGTACCCGAGCGTTCGTTAGCGTGATCCCAGATACTCAGTATTTT.